Listed below are T cell receptor beta chains from one sample, sequenced in a study of blood T cell repertoires in COVID-19. Sequenced by immunoSEQ multiplex PCR; TCRdb stores in-frame clones only, minus some. The table includes 310,000 or so clones, more than 75% detected once. What was sequenced was peripheral blood. These receptors all come from a woman aged 45 to 65 with active or convalescent COVID-19. CDR3s include the opening cysteine and the closing phenylalanine or tryptophan. The D gene is left open where the match is weak. Clone size appears in some rows only: once, few, many, or a class for an expanded clone.

v_gene	j_gene	d_gene	abundance	CDR3nt	CDR3aa
TRBV5-1	TRBJ1-4	-	few	TGCGCCAGCAGCTTGCGGGACTACGGGGCTAATGAAAAACTGTTTTTT	CASSLRDYGANEKLFF
TRBV11-2	TRBJ1-6	-	-	TGTGCCAGCAGCCTCTCAGGGGTGTCTGATTCACCCCTCCACTTT	CASSLSGVSDSPLHF
TRBV30	TRBJ1-1	-	-	TGTGCCTGGAGCCCGACCCAGGTTGAAGCTTTCTTT	CAWSPTQVEAFF
TRBV5-4	TRBJ2-7	TRBD1	-	TGTGCCAGTTCACAGGGGACAGGGGTTGGAGAGCAGTACTTC	CASSQGTGVGEQYF
TRBV28	TRBJ1-5	TRBD1	-	TGTGCCAGCAGTTCTACGGACAGGTCTGGTCAGCCCCAGCATTTT	CASSSTDRSGQPQHF
TRBV5-1	TRBJ2-3	-	-	TGCGCCAGCAGCCCTACGGTCGGAGGGAGCACAGATACGCAGTATTTT	CASSPTVGGSTDTQYF
TRBV12-3/TRBV12-4	TRBJ1-2	-	-	TGTGCCAGCAGTTTCCAGGGGTATGGCTACACCTTC	CASSFQGYGYTF
TRBV6-6	TRBJ1-5	-	-	TGTGCCAGCAGTTCGACCCAGGGCCGCGGACAGCCCCAGCATTTT	CASSSTQGRGQPQHF
TRBV30	TRBJ1-1	-	-	TGTGCCTGGAGTGAGGGAAGGAGGACTGAAGCTTTCTTT	CAWSEGRRTEAFF
TRBV4-1	TRBJ2-7	-	-	TGCGCCAGCAGCCACCGGACAGCCGACTACGAGCAGTACTTC	CASSHRTADYEQYF
TRBV6-6	TRBJ2-7	-	-	TGTGCCAGCAGTTACCGCACTAGAAACGAGCAGTACTTC	CASSYRTRNEQYF
TRBV20-1	TRBJ1-4	TRBD1	-	TGCAGTGCTATTGACAGAGTCAGGGGGAAACTGTTTTTT	CSAIDRVRGKLFF
TRBV3-1/TRBV3-2	TRBJ1-3	TRBD1	-	TGTGCCAGCAGCGCCCGACAGGGTGTCATTTTTCGGGGAAACACCATATATTTT	CASSARQGVIFRGNTIYF
TRBV5-6	TRBJ1-2	TRBD1	-	TGTGCCAGCACAAAACTGAAGGGGGCTGGCTACACCTTC	CASTKLKGAGYTF
TRBV5-1	TRBJ1-1	-	few	TGCGCCAGCAGCCGAGATAGACAGTCGAACACTGAAGCTTTCTTT	CASSRDRQSNTEAFF
TRBV29-1	TRBJ2-2	TRBD1	few	TGCAGCGCAGACGGACAGGCGAACACCGGGGAGCTGTTTTTT	CSADGQANTGELFF
TRBV4-1	TRBJ1-1	TRBD1	-	TGCGCCAGCAGCCAAGATGATGCAGGGGGCACGGACACTGAAGCTTTCTTT	CASSQDDAGGTDTEAFF
TRBV3-1/TRBV3-2	TRBJ2-3	-	-	TGTGCCAGCAGCCAAAATCGGCTAGGCACAGATACGCAGTATTTT	CASSQNRLGTDTQYF
TRBV30	TRBJ2-1	TRBD2	-	TGTGCCTGGAGTGTCGGACTAACGGGGGGCAATGAGCAGTTCTTC	CAWSVGLTGGNEQFF
TRBV11-3	TRBJ2-1	-	-	TGTGCCAGCAGCTTAGATATGAGGAATGAGCAGTTCTTC	CASSLDMRNEQFF
TRBV4-1	TRBJ1-1	TRBD1	once	TGCGCCAGCAGCCAAGATCCGACAGGGTTTAGGGAAGCTTTCTTT	CASSQDPTGFREAFF
TRBV30	TRBJ2-2	TRBD1	-	TGTGCCTGGATTTCGGACAGGGGGGTTGGGGTGGACACCGGGGAGCTGTTTTTT	CAWISDRGVGVDTGELFF
TRBV6-6	TRBJ1-5	TRBD1	-	TGTGCCAGCAGTCCCGGGACAGGGGTGATTAGCAATCAGCCCCAGCATTTT	CASSPGTGVISNQPQHF
TRBV7-3	TRBJ2-5	TRBD2	-	TGTGCCAGCAGCTTAACCGGGACTAGCGGGGGTCAAGAGACCCAGTACTTC	CASSLTGTSGGQETQYF
TRBV4-1	TRBJ1-1	-	-	TGCGCCAGCAGCCACAGGGATAGGAATGAAGCTTTCTTT	CASSHRDRNEAFF
TRBV4-3	TRBJ1-1	TRBD1	-	TGCGCCAGCAGCCAAGGACAGGGGGCATCTGAAGCTTTCTTT	CASSQGQGASEAFF
TRBV11-2	TRBJ2-1	-	-	TGTGCCAGCTCCTTTGGGGCTAAGCTGTCTGAGCAGTTCTTC	CASSFGAKLSEQFF
TRBV25-1	TRBJ1-3	-	-	TGTGCCAGCAGTCGTGCGGGCACGCACTCTGGAAACACCATATATTTT	CASSRAGTHSGNTIYF
TRBV2	TRBJ2-1	-	-	TGTGCCAGCAGTGAGACCCTAGGAGCCCTCTTC	CASSETLGALF
TRBV11-3	TRBJ2-7	TRBD1	-	TGTGCCAGCAGTTCCCAGGGGGATTGGGACGAGCAGTACTTC	CASSSQGDWDEQYF
TRBV3-1/TRBV3-2	TRBJ1-1	-	-	TGTGCCAGCAGCCAAGGATCGGTGAGGGAGGGTTTAATGAACACTGAAGCTTTCTTT	CASSQGSVREGLMNTEAFF
TRBV6-5	TRBJ1-2	-	-	TGTGCCAGCGCTCGGGAGGCGGGCTATGGCTACACCTTC	CASAREAGYGYTF
TRBV5-5	TRBJ1-1	-	-	TGTGCCAGCAGCTTCGGGGTAAGCAACACTGAAGCTTTCTTT	CASSFGVSNTEAFF
TRBV7-9	TRBJ2-3	TRBD1	-	TGTGCCAGCAGCAGCCGGGACAGTTGGACAGATACGCAGTATTTT	CASSSRDSWTDTQYF
TRBV5-4	TRBJ2-6	TRBD1	-	TGTGCCAGCACCCGGACAGGGAATTCTGGGGCCAACGTCCTGACTTTC	CASTRTGNSGANVLTF
TRBV5-4	TRBJ1-6	-	few	TGTGCCAGCACCAATAGGGACACCGGGGCGATTTCACCCCTCCACTTT	CASTNRDTGAISPLHF
TRBV7-9	TRBJ2-7	TRBD1	-	TGTGCCAGCAGCTTAGACCCCAGGGGGCCTGACTCCTACGAGCAGTACTTC	CASSLDPRGPDSYEQYF
TRBV4-1	TRBJ1-1	-	-	TGCGCCAGCAGCCAAGATAGAAGTCTCCTCACGGAAGCTTTCTTT	CASSQDRSLLTEAFF
TRBV18	TRBJ2-1	TRBD2	-	TGTGCCAGCTCACCATCGGGACTAGCTCACAATGAGCAGTTCTTC	CASSPSGLAHNEQFF
TRBV5-4	TRBJ2-5	-	-	TGTGCCAGCAGCCCTCCCGGGACACACCAAGAGGAGACCCAGTACTTC	CASSPPGTHQEETQYF
TRBV30	TRBJ1-1	-	-	TGTGCCTGGAGTCTGAGGCACACTGAAGCTTTCTTT	CAWSLRHTEAFF
TRBV7-7	TRBJ2-7	-	-	TGTGCTAGCAGCCCTGGACAGTTCAACGAGCAGTACTTC	CASSPGQFNEQYF
TRBV5-6	TRBJ1-5	TRBD1	-	TGTGCCAGCAGCGTCGGACAGGGGAACAATCAGCCCCAGCATTTT	CASSVGQGNNQPQHF
TRBV7-5	TRBJ2-3	-	-	TGTGCCAGAGGTGGCGGGGGGGTCAACACAGATACGCAGTATTTT	CARGGGGVNTDTQYF
TRBV24-1	TRBJ2-2	TRBD2	-	TGTGCCACCAGCCCAGCGGGGGGCAACACCGGGGAGCTGTTTTTT	CATSPAGGNTGELFF
TRBV19	TRBJ2-5	-	-	TGTGCCAGTAGGGGGCAGCGTCAAGAGACCCAGTACTTC	CASRGQRQETQYF
TRBV19	TRBJ1-6	-	-	TGTGCCACCCAGGAGGGAGTGAGTAATTCACCCCTCCACTTT	CATQEGVSNSPLHF
TRBV5-1	TRBJ2-2	-	-	TGCGCCAGCAGCCCTCGGAACACCGGGGAGCTGTTTTTT	CASSPRNTGELFF
TRBV7-6	TRBJ1-6	TRBD1	-	TGTGCCAGCAGCTTGAGTTTAAAAGACAGGGGCCTCCTTAGTACCGATTCACCCCTCCACTTT	CASSLSLKDRGLLSTDSPLHF
TRBV29-1	TRBJ1-2	-	-	TGCAGCGTTGCCCTGGACACCTTTTATGGCTACACCTTC	CSVALDTFYGYTF
TRBV18	TRBJ2-7	TRBD1	-	TGTGCCAGCTCACCACAGCCGGGGACAGTCCAGCATTACGAGCAGTACTTC	CASSPQPGTVQHYEQYF
TRBV28	TRBJ1-2	TRBD1	-	TGTGCCAGCACGCGCCGGGACAGGGCGAGGTACACCTTC	CASTRRDRARYTF
TRBV12-3/TRBV12-4	TRBJ2-7	TRBD1	-	TGTGCCAGCAAGGACAGGGGCCAATACGAGCAGTACTTC	CASKDRGQYEQYF
TRBV30	TRBJ2-2	-	-	TGTGCCTGGAGTGTCTATAACACCGGGGAGCTGTTTTTT	CAWSVYNTGELFF
TRBV6-2/TRBV6-3	TRBJ2-1	-	-	TGTGCCAGCAGTGCTCCAATGCGGGGGCCCGTCAATGAGCAGTTCTTC	CASSAPMRGPVNEQFF
TRBV7-8	TRBJ2-5	-	-	TGTGTCACCAAGGTGCGACAGGTACAAGAGACCCAGTACTTC	CVTKVRQVQETQYF
TRBV6-2/TRBV6-3	TRBJ1-6	-	-	TGTGCCAGCAGTTACACAAGTTCACCCCTCCACTTT	CASSYTSSPLHF
TRBV7-2	TRBJ2-2	-	-	TGTGCCAGCAGCAACCGGACTAAAAACACCGGGGAGCTGTTTTTT	CASSNRTKNTGELFF
TRBV30	TRBJ1-6	-	-	TGTGCCTGGAGTGTTGGATGGGTCGAGACGGGCTCCTATAATTCACCCCTCCACTTT	CAWSVGWVETGSYNSPLHF
TRBV4-2	TRBJ2-1	-	-	TGTGCCAGCAGCCAAGTCATCTCGGTCTACAATGAGCAGTTCTTC	CASSQVISVYNEQFF